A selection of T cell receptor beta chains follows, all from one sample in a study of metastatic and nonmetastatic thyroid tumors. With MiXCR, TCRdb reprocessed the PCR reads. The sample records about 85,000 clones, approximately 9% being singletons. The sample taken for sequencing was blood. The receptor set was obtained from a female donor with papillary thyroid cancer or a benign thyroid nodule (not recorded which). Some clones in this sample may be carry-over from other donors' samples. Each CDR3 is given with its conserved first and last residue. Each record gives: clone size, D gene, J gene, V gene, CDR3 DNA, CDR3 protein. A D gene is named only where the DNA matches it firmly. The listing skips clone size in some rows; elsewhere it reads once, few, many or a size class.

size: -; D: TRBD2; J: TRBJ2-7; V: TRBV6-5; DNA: TGTGCCAGCAGGCAAGGTGACCTTTTGGGGGGGGAGTCCTACGAGCAGTACTTC; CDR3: CASRQGDLLGGESYEQYF
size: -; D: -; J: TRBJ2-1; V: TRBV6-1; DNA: TGTGCCAGCCGGGGCCAACGGGGATCCTACAATGAGCAGTTCTTC; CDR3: CASRGQRGSYNEQFF
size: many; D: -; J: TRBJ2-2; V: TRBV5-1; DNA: TGCGCCAGCACCAATTCAGGGGCCTACTCCACCGGGGAGCTGTTTTTT; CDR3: CASTNSGAYSTGELFF
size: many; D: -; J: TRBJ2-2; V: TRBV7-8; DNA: TGTGCCAGCAGCTTACGGGGGGCCCGGTCCGGGGAGCTGTTTTTT; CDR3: CASSLRGARSGELFF
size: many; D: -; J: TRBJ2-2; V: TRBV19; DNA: TGTGCCAGTAGTCCCCTGAGGGCGCTGGACGGGGAGCTGTTTTTT; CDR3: CASSPLRALDGELFF
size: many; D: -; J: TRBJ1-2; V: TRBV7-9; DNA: TGTGCCAGCAGCTTAGATTTGACAGCTAACTATGGCTACACCTTC; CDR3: CASSLDLTANYGYTF
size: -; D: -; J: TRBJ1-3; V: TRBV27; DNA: TGTGCCAGCAGTTTATCGTGGGGTTCTTCTGGAAACACCATATATTTT; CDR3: CASSLSWGSSGNTIYF
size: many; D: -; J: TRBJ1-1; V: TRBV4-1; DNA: TGCGCCAGCAGCCAAGGAAACGGTGACATGAACACTGAAGCTTTCTTT; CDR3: CASSQGNGDMNTEAFF
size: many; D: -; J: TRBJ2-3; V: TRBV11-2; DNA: TGTGCCAGCAGCTTGGCACGGCCCATGGATACGCAGTATTTT; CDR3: CASSLARPMDTQYF
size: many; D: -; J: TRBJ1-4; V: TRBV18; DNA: TGTGCCAGCTCACCAAGAGGGGATGAGGCTAATGAAAAACTGTTTTTT; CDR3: CASSPRGDEANEKLFF
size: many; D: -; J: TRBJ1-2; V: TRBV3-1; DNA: TGTGCCAGCAGCCAACGCTTGGATGGCTACACCTTC; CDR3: CASSQRLDGYTF
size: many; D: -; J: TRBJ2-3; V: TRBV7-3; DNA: TGTGCCAGCAGCTTAAAAGGTATCACAGATACGCAGTATTTT; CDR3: CASSLKGITDTQYF
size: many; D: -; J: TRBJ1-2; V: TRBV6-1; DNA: TGTGCCAGCACCCCTAACTATGGCTACACCTTC; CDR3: CASTPNYGYTF
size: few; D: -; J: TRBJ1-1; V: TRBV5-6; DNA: TGTGCCAGCAGCGGGAGGGTGGACACTGAAGCTTTCTTT; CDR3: CASSGRVDTEAFF
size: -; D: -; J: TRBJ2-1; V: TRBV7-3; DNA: TGTGCCAGCAGCTTCGGGGTGGGGCAGAATGAGCAGTTCTTC; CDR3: CASSFGVGQNEQFF
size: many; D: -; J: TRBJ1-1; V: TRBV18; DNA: TGTGCCAGCTCACCACAGGGGAATACTGAAGCTTTCTTT; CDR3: CASSPQGNTEAFF
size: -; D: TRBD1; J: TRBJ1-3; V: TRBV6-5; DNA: TGTGCCAACAGTTCACAGGGGACAGCCTTTGGAAACACCATATATTTT; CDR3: CANSSQGTAFGNTIYF
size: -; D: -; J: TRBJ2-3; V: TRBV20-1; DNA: TGCAGTGCTAGTCTGTCCGGATTCACAGATACGCAGTATTTT; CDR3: CSASLSGFTDTQYF
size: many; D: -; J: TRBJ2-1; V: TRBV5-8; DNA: TGTGCCAGCAGCTTGGGGGCAGCACCTTACAATGAGCAGTTCTTC; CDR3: CASSLGAAPYNEQFF
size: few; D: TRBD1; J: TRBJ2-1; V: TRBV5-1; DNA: TGCGCCAGCAGCTTGGGACAGGGCAATGAGCAGTTCTTC; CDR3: CASSLGQGNEQFF
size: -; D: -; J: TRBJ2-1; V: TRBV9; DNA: TGTGCCAGCATCGTAGCGGGACAGTGTTTTTACAATGAGCAGTTCTTC; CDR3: CASIVAGQCFYNEQFF
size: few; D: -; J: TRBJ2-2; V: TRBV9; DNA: TGTGCCAGCAGCGTAAACCGGAACACCGGGGAGCTGTTTTTT; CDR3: CASSVNRNTGELFF
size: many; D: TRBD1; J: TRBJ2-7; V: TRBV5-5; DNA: TGTGCCAGCAGCGCCCGGACAGGATACGAGCAGTACTTC; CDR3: CASSARTGYEQYF
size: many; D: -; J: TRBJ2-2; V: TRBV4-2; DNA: TGTGCCAGCAGCCAGGACGGGACCTCAAACACCGGGGAGCTGTTTTTT; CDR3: CASSQDGTSNTGELFF
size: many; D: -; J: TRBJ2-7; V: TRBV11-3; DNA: TGTGCCAGCAGCCCCAGCTCCTACGAGCAGTACTTC; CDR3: CASSPSSYEQYF
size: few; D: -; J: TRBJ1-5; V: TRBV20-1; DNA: TGCAGTGCTACTAGTCCCAATCAGCCCCAGCATTTT; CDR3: CSATSPNQPQHF
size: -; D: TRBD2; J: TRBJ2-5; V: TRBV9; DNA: TGTGCCAGCAGCGTAGACTTACTAGCGTCGCAAGAGACCCAGTACTTC; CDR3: CASSVDLLASQETQYF